The 5 T cell receptor beta chains presented below share a single source sample, sequenced in a study of blood T cell repertoires in COVID-19. The data were produced by immunoSEQ multiplex PCR, yet TCRdb's version contains in-frame clones alone and is incomplete. Of around 200,000 clones in the sample, more than 80% are singletons; the top ten hold less than 4.5%. The specimen sequenced was PBMCs or T cells enriched from blood (not recorded which). The receptors shown here come from a woman in her thirties or forties with acute COVID-19.

V is TRBV18 and J is TRBJ1-6; 7 bases are shared with TRBD1. Germline lookup yields CDR1 KGHSH and CDR2 LQKENI. V trimming: 4 bases; J trimming: 5 bases; junction bases outside the gene matches: 2. The CDR3 runs to 14 residues. The CDR3 region is CASSQGQNNSPLHF. The CDR3 region has the DNA TGTGCCAGCTCACAGGGACAGAATAATTCACCCCTCCACTTT.

This sequence joins TRBV7-3 and TRBJ2-1; 11 bases fit TRBD2. Trimming at V came to 4 bases and at J to 4 bases, leaving 3 bases not matched to a gene. Germline CDR1 is SGHTA and CDR2 is FQGTGA. The CDR3 consists of 15 residues. CDR3 loop: CASSSTSGGYNEQFF. As DNA, the CDR3 is TGTGCCAGCAGCTCCACTAGCGGGGGTTACAATGAGCAGTTCTTC. Using reference TRBV7-3 and TRBJ2-1 for the parts outside the CDR3, the full variable domain is GAGVSQTPSNKVTEKGKYVELRCDPISGHTALYWYRQSLGQGPEFLIYFQGTGAADDSGLPNDRFFAVRPEGSVSTLKIQRTERGDSAVYLCASSSTSGGYNEQFFGPGTRLTVL.

The chain carries TRBV9 and TRBJ1-2; D ambiguous. Trimming stripped 5 bases from V and 2 bases from J, with 10 bases between. Germline V gives CDR1 SGDLS, CDR2 YYNGEE. This CDR3 region has 13 residues. CDR3 DNA sequence: TGTGCCAGCAGTAGTCAGGTGAACTATGGCTACACCTTC. Amino acids: CASSSQVNYGYTF.

The rearrangement joins TRBV9 to TRBJ2-1; 11 bases match TRBD2. CDR3 size: 15 residues. CDR1 is SGDLS and CDR2 is YYNGEE in the germline V gene. J lost 6 bases, V lost 2 bases, and 4 bases had no gene match. The chain's CDR3 is CASSVSGLAANEQFF. CDR3 nucleotides: TGTGCCAGCAGCGTTTCGGGACTAGCGGCCAATGAGCAGTTCTTC.

The chain employs TRBV7-3 and TRBJ2-6; the D gene is possibly TRBD1 (5 bases). The germline gives CDR1 SGHTA, CDR2 FQGTGA. Between the trimmed V and J ends, which lost 5 bases and 0 bases, there was a span of 20 bases. The CDR3 totals 19 residues. CDR3 region: CASSTYQGHMYSGANVLTF. The CDR3 coding sequence is TGTGCCAGCAGCACATATCAAGGACACATGTACTCTGGGGCCAACGTCCTGACTTTC.